This T cell receptor beta chain was documented in a study of cytomegalovirus exposure and HLA in healthy donors. CDR1 and CDR2 from the germline V gene are SGHTA and FQGNSA. The CDR3 contains 13 residues. V dropped 6 bases and J dropped 0 bases, with 9 bases sitting between them. This clone was found a few times. What it recognizes is unknown. PCR used 60 Vbeta primers and 13 Jbeta primers. TCRdb keeps only in-frame clones here, not all; method: immunoSEQ multiplex PCR. The sample has approximately 130,000 clones; roughly four fifths are singletons. Findings and limits, study-wide: The study recorded more than 150 TCR beta chains that were cytomegalovirus-associated. Information on immune exposure was restricted to one variable (CMV serostatus). A later analysis linked a missense DCLRE1C variant to TCR beta V- and J-gene trimming.

The rearrangement links TRBV7-2 to TRBJ2-7, with a tentative D call TRBD1 (5 bases). Sequencing was carried out using PBMCs. This receptor was taken from a man aged 25 to 45 in good health and CMV-seronegative. For the CDR3, the DNA is TGTGCCAGCAGGGTCCAGGGCTCCTACGAGCAGTACTTC. Amino acid sequence: CASRVQGSYEQYF. Drawing the rest from reference TRBV7-2 and TRBJ2-7, the complete variable domain is GAGVSQSPSNKVTEKGKDVELRCDPISGHTALYWYRQSLGQGLEFLIYFQGNSAPDKSGLPSDRFSAERTGGSVSTLTIQRTQQEDSAVYLCASRVQGSYEQYFGPGTRLTVT.